Following are 30 T cell receptor beta chains from one sample sequenced in a study of T cells in Graves' hyperthyroidism and ophthalmopathy. Using RNA transcripts as the source, TCR beta CDR3 regions were amplified. When the TCR CDR3 underwent first-round RT-PCR, the HTBI primer set was used. TCRdb reanalysed the multiplex PCR reads using MiXCR and keeps one entry per CDR3 protein. The sample holds about 640,000 distinct CDR3 sequences; under 25% are singletons and the top ten take roughly a third. Sequenced: blood. The receptors were gathered from a man under 40 with Graves' ophthalmopathy.

This clonotype has a count of ten or more. The chain has TRBV5-6 and TRBJ2-7; 7 nucleotides agree with TRBD2. Per germline, CDR1 SGHDT and CDR2 YYEEEE. The CDR3 has 13 amino acids. With V trimmed by 5 bases and J by 0 bases, 2 bases remained unmatched. CDR3 sequence reads: CASRWGGSYEQYF. In DNA, the CDR3 is TGTGCCAGCAGGTGGGGGGGCTCCTACGAGCAGTACTTC.

This clonotype was seen a handful of times. The chain has TRBV5-1 and TRBJ2-2; tentative D call: TRBD1 (6 bases). This CDR3 contains 15 residues. The germline V and J ends were trimmed by 4 bases and 6 bases, with 16 bases remaining between them. The germline V gene has CDR1 SGHRS and CDR2 YFSETQ. The CDR3 loop reads CASSETGSLAGELFF. DNA of the CDR3: TGCGCCAGCAGCGAAACAGGGTCCCTCGCCGGGGAGCTGTTTTTT.

Many counts were recorded for this clonotype. One end of the junction does not line up with germline, which may come from a read error. This chain connects TRBV7-9 to TRBJ2-5; 8 bases fit TRBD2. Germline loops: CDR1 SEHNR, CDR2 FQNEAQ (reference sequence). The CDR3 contains 13 residues. The CDR3 region has the DNA TGCGCCAGCAGCCTCACTAGCGGAGAGACCCAGTACTTC. Amino acids: CASSLTSGETQYF.

The table lists this clonotype with a few counts. V gene TRBV28 combines with J gene TRBJ1-2, with TRBD1 matching 8 bases. Trimming at V came to 5 bases and at J to 3 bases, leaving 8 bases not matched to a gene. CDR1 is MDHEN, CDR2 SYDVKM, per germline. The CDR3 loop spans 15 amino acids. The CDR3, as DNA: TGTGCCAGCAGTCCTGGACAGGGCTCCTACTATGGCTACACCTTC. It translates to CASSPGQGSYYGYTF.

This clonotype was seen repeatedly, ten times or more. V gene TRBV11-3 combines with J gene TRBJ1-1; tentatively, D is TRBD1 (6 bases). The CDR3 is 13 amino acids. V shed 5 bases and J shed 8 bases, with 15 bases lying between them. Germline CDR1 is SGHNT and CDR2 is YENEEA. This CDR3 is CASSRGGSTEAFF. CDR3 bases: TGTGCCAGCAGCCGTGGGGGCAGTACCGAAGCTTTCTTT.

Ten or more counts support this clonotype. The gene calls are TRBV3-1 and TRBJ2-7; D is perhaps TRBD1 (5 bases). CDR1 is LGHDT and CDR2 is YNNKEL in the germline V gene (reference sequence). This CDR3 has 14 amino acids. With 5 bases removed from V and 4 bases from J, the gap between germline ends came to 15 bases. The CDR3 DNA reads TGTGCCAGCAGCGAAGGCAGGGTAATGTACGAGCAGTACTTC. Residues: CASSEGRVMYEQYF.

This clonotype came up a few times. V usage is TRBV10-3 and J usage is TRBJ1-6; the D gene is possibly TRBD1 (6 bases). The CDR3 loop spans 14 amino acids. V was pared by 7 bases and J by 7 bases, with 14 bases between. The germline V gene encodes CDR1 ENHRY and CDR2 SYGVKD. CDR3 loop: CAIKAGQGNSPLHF. Here the CDR3 DNA reads TGTGCCATCAAGGCGGGACAAGGGAATTCACCCCTCCACTTT.

V gene TRBV29-1 combines with J gene TRBJ2-3; TRBD2 matches 8 bases. Germline assignment: CDR1 SQVTM and CDR2 ANQGSEA. V lost 2 bases and J lost 4; bases outside the gene matches: 11. This CDR3 spans 16 amino acids. The CDR3 loop is CSVEKNPAGVADTQYF. The CDR3 bases are TGCAGCGTTGAAAAAAATCCAGCGGGAGTGGCAGATACGCAGTATTTT.

The chain carries TRBV3-1 and TRBJ2-7; no firm D call. Trimming removed 5 bases from V and 6 bases from J, with 11 bases in between. The V gene's germline CDR1 is LGHDT and CDR2 YNNKEL (reference sequence). The CDR3 covers 12 residues. Here the CDR3 DNA reads TGTGCCAGCAGCTTCCAGGCTGGCGAGCAGTACTTC. It encodes CASSFQAGEQYF.

This clonotype was observed many times. The rearrangement joins TRBV3-1 to TRBJ2-5, with a tentative D call TRBD1 (5 bases). Germline V CDR1 and CDR2: LGHDT, YNNKEL (reference sequence). Trimming pared 0 bases from V and 11 bases from J, leaving 16 bases between. The CDR3 runs 14 residues. CDR3 protein: CASSQELGHSSQYF. CDR3 sequence (DNA): TGTGCCAGCAGCCAAGAATTGGGGCACTCCTCTCAGTACTTC.

V and J are TRBV18 and TRBJ2-1; maybe TRBD1 (5 bases). Germline V gives CDR1 KGHSH, CDR2 LQKENI. This CDR3 is 16 amino acids long. With 6 bases removed from V and 5 bases from J, the gap between germline ends came to 20 bases. CDR3 in DNA: TGTGCCAGCTCCCCCTTTGGCCAGGGTACCAACAATGAGCAGTTCTTC. Residues: CASSPFGQGTNNEQFF.

This clonotype has more than one count but fewer than ten. J is TRBJ2-3 and V is TRBV24-1, with TRBD2 identical over 14 bases. Trimming took 4 bases from V and 3 from J; bases not matched to a gene: 8. The CDR3 loop spans 18 amino acids. Germline V CDR1 and CDR2: KGHDR, SFDVKD. The CDR3 sequence: CATSDAGTSGRGTDTQYF. CDR3 bases: TGTGCCACCAGTGACGCCGGGACTAGCGGGAGAGGTACAGATACGCAGTATTTT.

This clonotype was observed at least ten times. V gene TRBV5-1 combines with J gene TRBJ1-1; D not resolved. Germline-derived CDR1 and CDR2 are SGHRS and YFSETQ. The CDR3 contains 15 residues. The V end lost 0 bases, the J end lost 0 bases, and 9 bases lay between the germline ends. The CDR3 sequence is CASSLGATVNTEAFF. The CDR3 DNA reads TGCGCCAGCAGCTTGGGGGCAACAGTGAACACTGAAGCTTTCTTT.

This clonotype was detected ten times or more. This rearrangement joins TRBV20-1 to TRBJ1-2; tentatively, D is TRBD1 (6 bases). Trimming left V 3 bases short and J 3 bases short, with 11 bases between. Germline V lookup: CDR1 DFQATT, CDR2 SNEGSKA (reference sequence). The length of the CDR3 is 13 residues. CDR3 sequence: CSARTAGDYGYTF. CDR3 nucleotides: TGCAGTGCTAGGACGGCAGGGGACTATGGCTACACCTTC.

The table lists this clonotype with a few counts. V gene TRBV12-3 or TRBV12-4 combines with J gene TRBJ1-4; D is possibly TRBD1 (5 bases). V was pared by 7 bases and J by 5 bases, with 14 bases between. There are 14 residues in the CDR3. The DNA for the CDR3 is TGTGCCAGCACCCCCGGGGGTACAAATGAAAAACTGTTTTTT. The encoded protein is CASTPGGTNEKLFF.

This clonotype was recorded many times. The CDR3 DNA follows: TGTGCCAGCAGTGAAGCACGGCTAGCCGGGGAGCTGTTTTTT. Its protein is CASSEARLAGELFF. This rearrangement joins TRBV2 to TRBJ2-2; the D is unclear. The CDR3 consists of 14 residues. Germline CDR1 SNHLY, CDR2 FYNNEI. Between the trimmed V and J ends, which lost 0 bases and 6 bases, there was a span of 8 bases.

This clonotype was detected many times. The rearrangement links TRBV7-2 to TRBJ2-7, with D tentatively TRBD2 (6 bases). Per germline, CDR1 SGHTA and CDR2 FQGNSA. Trimming stripped 1 base from V and 4 bases from J, with 20 bases between. The CDR3 has 17 amino acids. This CDR3 reads CASSLGGPGLRGYEQYF. CDR3 bases: TGTGCCAGCAGCTTAGGAGGGCCGGGACTCCGGGGATACGAGCAGTACTTC.

This clonotype was recorded a few times. This chain joins TRBV2 and TRBJ2-3; TRBD2 aligns across 8 bases. Germline values: CDR1 SNHLY, CDR2 FYNNEI. This CDR3 is 17 amino acids long. V trimming: 8 bases; J trimming: 5 bases; junction bases outside the gene matches: 18. In DNA, the CDR3 is TGTGCCAGCCCCGGGGGGCTAGCGGGTAACTTTTTAGATACGCAGTATTTT. Encoded protein: CASPGGLAGNFLDTQYF.

J is TRBJ2-1 and V is TRBV7-2; 8 nucleotides match TRBD2. Trimming removed 5 bases from V and 5 bases from J; junction bases left unmatched: 14. CDR3 length: 17 residues. Germline V gene lookup returns CDR1 SGHTA and CDR2 FQGNSA. Here the CDR3 DNA reads TGTGCCAGCAGCCCTTTTGAGGTAGCGGGGCCACACAATGAGCAGTTCTTC. Translating it yields CASSPFEVAGPHNEQFF.

This chain joins TRBV20-1 and TRBJ2-7, with 13 bases fitting TRBD2. Germline V gene lookup returns CDR1 DFQATT and CDR2 SNEGSKA (reference sequence). The V segment lost 4 bases and the J segment 5 bases; nucleotides outside the gene matches: 11. The CDR3 length is 16 residues. In DNA, the CDR3 is TGCAGTGCTACCCCCTTTGGACTAGCGGGAGTAAACGAGCAGTACTTC. Its translation: CSATPFGLAGVNEQYF.

CDR3 in DNA: TGTGCCAGCCGTTCCGGGACAGGGTACAATCAGCCCCAGCATTTT. Encoded protein: CASRSGTGYNQPQHF. The chain employs TRBV6-1 and TRBJ1-5, with TRBD1 matching over 9 bases. With 8 bases clipped from V and 3 bases from J, the junction kept 8 bases outside the gene matches. The CDR3 has 15 amino acids. The germline gives CDR1 MNHNS, CDR2 SASEGT.

There are a few counts of this clonotype. The chain is built from TRBV29-1 and TRBJ2-1, with 9 nucleotides matching TRBD1. V was pared by 4 bases and J by 5 bases, with 6 bases of the junction left unmatched. Per the germline V gene, CDR1 is SQVTM and CDR2 is ANQGSEA. There are 14 residues in the CDR3. CDR3 region: CSVVRRDRDNEQFF. In DNA form, the CDR3 reads TGCAGCGTTGTGCGCCGGGACAGGGACAATGAGCAGTTCTTC.

This clonotype was seen a few times. Here the CDR3 DNA reads TGTGCCAGTAGTCCCCTAGCCACGGGATACCGAGGAGCCCAGCATTTT. Translating it yields CASSPLATGYRGAQHF. This rearrangement joins TRBV19 to TRBJ1-5; D call uncertain. CDR3 length: 16 residues. Trimming shortened V by 5 bases and J by 11 bases, and 25 bases separated the two germline ends. CDR1 and CDR2 from the germline V gene are LNHDA and SQIVND (reference sequence).

This clonotype was seen ten or more times. The chain combines TRBV6-1 with TRBJ1-1; 7 bases fit TRBD1. CDR3 length equals 13 residues. Germline V gene sequence: CDR1 MNHNS, CDR2 SASEGT. V was pared by 8 bases and J by 4 bases, with 7 bases of the junction left unmatched. The CDR3 here is CASPRQGGTEAFF. The DNA for the CDR3 is TGTGCCAGCCCTCGACAGGGAGGCACTGAAGCTTTCTTT.

This chain links TRBV28 with TRBJ2-7; TRBD2 is a possible D gene (5 bases). Germline CDR1 reads MDHEN; CDR2 reads SYDVKM. The CDR3 extends over 13 amino acids. V was clipped by 5 bases and J by 2 bases, with 10 bases between them. CDR3 loop: CASSEGDTYEQYF. The CDR3 nucleotides read TGTGCCAGCAGTGAGGGAGATACCTACGAGCAGTACTTC.

This clonotype came up many times. The V call is TRBV2, the J call TRBJ2-5; D call uncertain. Germline CDR1 and CDR2: SNHLY and FYNNEI. This CDR3 spans 14 amino acids. V was clipped by 4 bases and J by 3 bases, with 12 bases between them. This CDR3 is CASSVRGGKETQYF. DNA for the CDR3: TGTGCCAGCAGTGTGCGTGGCGGTAAAGAGACCCAGTACTTC. Looking up the rest from reference TRBV2 and TRBJ2-5 gives the full variable domain: EPEVTQTPSHQVTQMGQEVILRCVPISNHLYFYWYRQILGQKVEFLVSFYNNEISEKSEIFDDQFSVERPDGSNFTLKIRSTKLEDSAMYFCASSVRGGKETQYFGPGTRLLVL.

This clonotype showed up just a few times. This sequence joins TRBV5-5 and TRBJ2-2; no firm D call. Germline V gene lookup returns CDR1 SGHKS and CDR2 YYEKEE (reference sequence). This CDR3 has 13 residues. The V end was cut by 6 bases, the J end by 6 bases, with 12 bases between. The DNA of the CDR3 is TGTGCCAGCACCCCCCGAGAGGCCGGGGAGCTGTTTTTT. Translation: CASTPREAGELFF. The entire variable domain, with the rest obtained from reference TRBV5-5 and TRBJ2-2, is as follows: DAGVTQSPTHLIKTRGQQVTLRCSPISGHKSVSWYQQVLGQGPQFIFQYYEKEERGRGNFPDRFSARQFPNYSSELNVNALLLGDSALYLCASTPREAGELFFGEGSRLTVL.

The rearrangement joins TRBV5-1 to TRBJ1-3; no definite D call. With 2 bases removed from V and 0 bases from J, the gap between germline ends came to 18 bases. Germline values: CDR1 SGHRS, CDR2 YFSETQ. The CDR3 length is 18 residues. CDR3: CASSFWEGAQGSGNTIYF. CDR3 DNA: TGCGCCAGCAGCTTCTGGGAAGGAGCCCAAGGCTCTGGAAACACCATATATTTT.

The chain recombines TRBV12-3 or TRBV12-4 with TRBJ2-7; tentatively, D is TRBD1 (5 bases). The CDR3 consists of 15 residues. Trimming left V 1 base short and J 6 bases short, with 16 bases between. The CDR3 region has the DNA TGTGCCAGCAGTTTAGTCCAGGGTCGAGTTGGCGAGCAGTACTTC. This sequence encodes CASSLVQGRVGEQYF.

The table lists this clonotype with many counts. The V call is TRBV3-1, the J call TRBJ1-1, with D possibly matching TRBD1 (5 bases). V dropped 10 bases and J dropped 5 bases, with 17 bases sitting between them. Germline V lookup: CDR1 LGHDT, CDR2 YNNKEL (reference sequence). The CDR3 consists of 13 residues. The chain's CDR3 is CATRLRGGTEAFF. The CDR3 nucleotides read TGTGCCACCCGTTTAAGGGGCGGGACTGAAGCTTTCTTT. Supplemented by reference TRBV3-1 and TRBJ1-1, the full variable domain reads DTAVSQTPKYLVTQMGNDKSIKCEQNLGHDTMYWYKQDSKKFLKIMFSYNNKELIINETVPNRFSPKSPDKAHLNLHINSLELGDSAVYFCATRLRGGTEAFFGQGTRLTVV.